What follows is one T cell receptor (beta chain) and its context. Germline CDR1 and CDR2: MDHEN and SYDVKM. With 3 bases removed from V and 0 bases from J, the gap between germline ends came to 11 bases. The CDR3 extends over 16 amino acids. These data originate in a study of shared T cell receptors in the human thymus. Profiled with immunoSEQ multiplex PCR; TCRdb holds only in-frame clones, not every one. Seen here are hundreds of thousands of clones, 95% observed once, and the top ten hold roughly 0.02%. Sequenced input: thymocytes. This clonotype originated in a human donor. The rearrangement joins TRBV28 to TRBJ1-4; no definite D call. The CDR3 DNA follows: TGTGCCAGCAGTTTCCCCCCGGAAGCAACTAATGAAAAACTGTTTTTT. Amino acid sequence: CASSFPPEATNEKLFF. The full variable domain, rest sourced from reference TRBV28 and TRBJ1-4, is DVKVTQSSRYLVKRTGEKVFLECVQDMDHENMFWYRQDPGLGLRLIYFSYDVKMKEKGDIPEGYSVSREKKERFSLILESASTNQTSMYLCASSFPPEATNEKLFFGSGTQLSVL.